The sequence of this T cell receptor (beta chain) was determined in a study of human thymus T cells. Germline assignment: CDR1 LNHDA and CDR2 SQIVND (reference sequence). The V end was cut by 5 bases, the J end by 6 bases, with 14 bases between. CDR3 length equals 14 residues. Overall study findings and caveats: Among thymic and blood repertoires, usage of V and J genes appeared biased.

No fixed cell number was used; all available blood leukocytes supplied DNA. Remarks on this clone: As yet, its antigen is unknown.

Clones were read by immunoSEQ multiplex PCR, and TCRdb kept only the in-frame ones, dropping some. The repertoire holds just over 45,000 clones, with about 95% as singletons. V usage is TRBV19 and J usage is TRBJ2-1; D unclear. What was sequenced was blood. The sequence was obtained from a girl under two years old with a congenital heart defect but otherwise immunologically healthy. CDR3 nucleotides: TGTGCCAGTAGTTCCTATGGAGTAGTCAATGAGCAGTTCTTC. As protein: CASSSYGVVNEQFF.